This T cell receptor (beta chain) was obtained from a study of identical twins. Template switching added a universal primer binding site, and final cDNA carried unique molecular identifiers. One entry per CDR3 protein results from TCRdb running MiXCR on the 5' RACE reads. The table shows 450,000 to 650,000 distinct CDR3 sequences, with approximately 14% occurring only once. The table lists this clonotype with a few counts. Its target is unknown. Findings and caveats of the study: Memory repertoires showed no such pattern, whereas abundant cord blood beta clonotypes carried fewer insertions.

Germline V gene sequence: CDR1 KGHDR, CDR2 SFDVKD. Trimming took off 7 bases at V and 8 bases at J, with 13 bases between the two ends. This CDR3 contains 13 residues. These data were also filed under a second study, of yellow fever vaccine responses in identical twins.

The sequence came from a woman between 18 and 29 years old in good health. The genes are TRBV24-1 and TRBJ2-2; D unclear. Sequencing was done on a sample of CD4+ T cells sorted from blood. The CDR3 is CATSTDGRGELFF. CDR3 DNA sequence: TGTGCCACCAGCACGGACGGAAGAGGGGAGCTGTTTTTT.